The 13 T cell receptor beta chains reported below all come from one sample, sequenced in a study of CD8 T cells in Susac syndrome. An amount of RNA that ranged from roughly 0.45 to 1 ug was reverse transcribed with random hexamers. MiXCR, applied by TCRdb to the immunoSEQ multiplex PCR reads, yields one record per CDR3 protein. Of 160,000 or so distinct CDR3 sequences detected, roughly 94% appear once; the ten largest clones hold approximately 0.073%. Sequencing was carried out using CD4+ T cells from PBMCs. The receptors stem from a human donor in good health.

J is TRBJ1-2 and V is TRBV5-1, with unresolved D. V lost 0 bases, J lost 0 bases, and 6 bases lay in between. The CDR3 runs to 14 residues. Germline loops: CDR1 SGHRS, CDR2 YFSETQ. The CDR3 here is CASSLAEANYGYTF. The DNA for the CDR3 is TGCGCCAGCAGCTTGGCCGAAGCTAACTATGGCTACACCTTC. Together with reference TRBV5-1 and TRBJ1-2, the CDR3 gives the full variable domain: KAGVTQTPRYLIKTRGQQVTLSCSPISGHRSVSWYQQTPGQGLQFLFEYFSETQRNKGNFPGRFSGRQFSNSRSEMNVSTLELGDSALYLCASSLAEANYGYTFGSGTRLTVV.

The genes are TRBV12-3 or TRBV12-4 and TRBJ2-1; tentative D call: TRBD1 (6 bases). The CDR3 length is 14 residues. V was trimmed by 6 bases and J by 7 bases, leaving 16 bases between them. CDR3 amino acids: CASRPTTGNNEQFF. The CDR3 bases are TGTGCCAGCAGACCCACCACAGGGAATAATGAGCAGTTCTTC.

J is TRBJ1-6 and V is TRBV4-3; D might be TRBD1 (5 bases). The CDR3 has 16 residues. The V gene's germline CDR1 is LGHNA and CDR2 YSLEER. The V gene lost 0 bases and the J gene lost 7 bases, with 13 bases spanning the gap. The CDR3, as DNA: TGCGCCAGCAGCCAAGATCGTTGGGGGAGGAATTCACCCCTCCACTTT. Protein product: CASSQDRWGRNSPLHF.

The chain combines TRBV6-6 with TRBJ2-2; D gene uncertain. Trimming took off 2 bases at V and 4 bases at J, with 11 bases between the two ends. Germline lookup yields CDR1 MNHNY and CDR2 SVGAGI (reference sequence). The CDR3 runs 15 residues. CDR3 sequence reads: CASSYPRTITGELFF. The CDR3 DNA sequence: TGTGCCAGCAGTTACCCGCGGACCATCACCGGGGAGCTGTTTTTT.

The gene calls are TRBV5-1 and TRBJ2-5; 9 nucleotides match TRBD1. Germline V gene sequence: CDR1 SGHRS, CDR2 YFSETQ. The CDR3 runs 17 residues. V lost 0 bases and J lost 5; bases outside the gene matches: 11. The CDR3 nucleotides are TGCGCCAGCAGCTTGGAAGCGTTTGGGACAGGGTTCGAGACCCAGTACTTC. Translated, it gives CASSLEAFGTGFETQYF.

V is TRBV5-5 and J is TRBJ1-3; D might be TRBD1 (5 bases). CDR1 and CDR2 (germline): SGHKS, YYEKEE (reference sequence). The CDR3 is 16 amino acids. Trimming took 0 bases from V and 0 from J, leaving 10 bases between them. The CDR3 DNA reads TGTGCCAGCAGCTTGGGGGACGTCCACTCTGGAAACACCATATATTTT. Protein sequence: CASSLGDVHSGNTIYF.

V gene TRBV2 combines with J gene TRBJ1-4; 7 nucleotides align to TRBD1. CDR1 and CDR2 (germline): SNHLY, FYNNEI. The CDR3 runs 16 residues. Losses at the gene ends were 8 bases for V and 0 bases for J; bases not matched to a gene: 9. The CDR3 here is CASDGQEAATNEKLFF. CDR3 nucleotides: TGTGCCAGCGACGGACAGGAGGCCGCAACTAATGAAAAACTGTTTTTT.

The chain is built from TRBV6-2 or TRBV6-3 and TRBJ2-7; D might be TRBD1 (6 bases). The CDR3 runs to 12 residues. V shed 10 bases and J shed 2 bases, with 12 bases lying between them. Germline CDR1 MNHEY, CDR2 SVGEGT. This chain's CDR3 is CATGQRAYEQYF. CDR3 coding DNA: TGTGCCACCGGACAGAGAGCCTACGAGCAGTACTTC.

The chain carries TRBV7-6 and TRBJ2-7, with D perhaps matching TRBD1 (6 bases). Germline CDR1 reads SGHVS; CDR2 reads FNYEAQ. The CDR3 loop spans 13 amino acids. V was shortened by 5 bases and J by 7 bases, with 15 bases between the two germline ends. The chain's CDR3 is CASSIGQISEQYF. The DNA of the CDR3 is TGTGCCAGCAGCATAGGACAGATTTCGGAGCAGTACTTC.

This rearrangement joins TRBV29-1 to TRBJ2-1, with 14 bases matching TRBD2. Losses at the gene ends were 5 bases for V and 8 bases for J; bases not matched to a gene: 8. Germline V gene sequence: CDR1 SQVTM, CDR2 ANQGSEA. The CDR3 has 15 amino acids. The CDR3 nucleotides read TGCAGCGTTCGTGGGGGACTAGCGGGAGACGATGAGCAGTTCTTC. Translated, it gives CSVRGGLAGDDEQFF.

This rearrangement joins TRBV2 to TRBJ2-1, with D perhaps TRBD2 (6 bases). CDR1 is SNHLY and CDR2 is FYNNEI in the germline V gene. V lost 6 bases and J lost 0, with 18 bases in between. This CDR3 contains 17 residues. CDR3 sequence: CASSAPGTLSSYNEQFF. Here the CDR3 DNA reads TGTGCCAGCAGCGCACCCGGGACTTTAAGCTCCTACAATGAGCAGTTCTTC.

This chain joins TRBV7-7 and TRBJ2-2; D is unresolved. V lost 5 bases to trimming and J lost 5 bases, with 9 bases between them. The CDR3 length is 13 residues. Looked up from germline, CDR1 is SSHAT and CDR2 is FNYEAQ (reference sequence). CDR3 protein: CASSPIRTGELFF. CDR3 coding DNA: TGTGCCAGCAGCCCTATCAGGACCGGGGAGCTGTTTTTT.

In DNA form, the CDR3 reads TGTGCCAGCAGCTTAGATTGGGAAGAGACCCAGTACTTC. Translation: CASSLDWEETQYF. The V and J genes are TRBV7-2 and TRBJ2-5, with D uncertain. The V and J ends lost 1 base and 3 bases respectively, with 6 bases between them. The CDR3 covers 13 residues. CDR1 and CDR2 (germline): SGHTA, FQGNSA.